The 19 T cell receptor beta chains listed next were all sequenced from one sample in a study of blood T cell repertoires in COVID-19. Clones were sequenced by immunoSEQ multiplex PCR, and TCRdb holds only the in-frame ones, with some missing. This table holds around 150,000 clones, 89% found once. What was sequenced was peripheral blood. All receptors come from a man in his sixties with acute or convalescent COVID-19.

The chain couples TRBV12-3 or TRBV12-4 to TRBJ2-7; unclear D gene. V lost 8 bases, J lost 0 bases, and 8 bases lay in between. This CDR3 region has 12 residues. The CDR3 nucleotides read TGTGCCAGCCTGGTGAGCTCCTACGAGCAGTACTTC. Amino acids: CASLVSSYEQYF.

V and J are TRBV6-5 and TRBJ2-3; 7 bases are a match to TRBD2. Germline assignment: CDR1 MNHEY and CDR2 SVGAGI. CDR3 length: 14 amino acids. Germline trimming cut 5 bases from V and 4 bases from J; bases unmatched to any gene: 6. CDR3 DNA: TGTGCCAGCAGTCCGGGACTATCCTCAGATACGCAGTATTTT. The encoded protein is CASSPGLSSDTQYF.

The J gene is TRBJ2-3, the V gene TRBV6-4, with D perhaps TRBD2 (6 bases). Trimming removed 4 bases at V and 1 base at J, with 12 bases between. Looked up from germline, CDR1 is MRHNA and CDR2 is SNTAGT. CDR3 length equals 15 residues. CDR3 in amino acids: CASSGTGLGTDTQYF. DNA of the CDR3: TGTGCCAGCAGTGGGACGGGACTCGGCACAGATACGCAGTATTTT.

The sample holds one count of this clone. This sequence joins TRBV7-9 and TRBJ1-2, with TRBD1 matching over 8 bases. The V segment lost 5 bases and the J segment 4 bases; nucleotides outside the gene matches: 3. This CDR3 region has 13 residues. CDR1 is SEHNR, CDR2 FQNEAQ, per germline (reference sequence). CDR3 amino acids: CASSPGGVYGYTF. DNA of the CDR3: TGTGCCAGCAGCCCAGGGGGCGTCTATGGCTACACCTTC.

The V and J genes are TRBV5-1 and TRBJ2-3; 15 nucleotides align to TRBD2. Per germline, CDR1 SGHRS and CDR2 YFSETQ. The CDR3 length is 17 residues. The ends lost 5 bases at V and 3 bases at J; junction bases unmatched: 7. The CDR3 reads CASSGGTSGGTTDTQYF. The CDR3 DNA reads TGCGCCAGCAGTGGAGGGACTAGCGGGGGGACGACAGATACGCAGTATTTT.

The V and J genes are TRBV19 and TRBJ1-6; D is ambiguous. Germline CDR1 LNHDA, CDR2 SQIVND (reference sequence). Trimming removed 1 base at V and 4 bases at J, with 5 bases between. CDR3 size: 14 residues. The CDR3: CASSIGRYNSPLHF. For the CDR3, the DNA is TGTGCCAGTAGTATAGGGAGATATAATTCACCCCTCCACTTT.

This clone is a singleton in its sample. For the CDR3, the DNA is TGTGCCAGCAGTTACGGGGACAGGCATGAGCAGTTCTTC. It translates to CASSYGDRHEQFF. This chain uses TRBV6-5 with TRBJ2-1, with TRBD1 identical over 8 bases. In germline, CDR1 is MNHEY, CDR2 SVGAGI. Trimming took 2 bases from V and 8 from J; bases not matched to a gene: 2. CDR3 size: 13 residues.

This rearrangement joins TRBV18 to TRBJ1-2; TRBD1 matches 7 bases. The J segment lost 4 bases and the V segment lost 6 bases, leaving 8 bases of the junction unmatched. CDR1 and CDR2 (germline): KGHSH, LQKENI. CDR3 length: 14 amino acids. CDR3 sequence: CASSSGDSLYGYTF. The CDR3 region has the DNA TGTGCCAGCTCTTCAGGGGACAGTCTCTATGGCTACACCTTC.

CDR3 sequence reads: CASSLAPTGGSGNTIYF. The CDR3 DNA is TGTGCCAGCAGCTTAGCCCCGACAGGGGGTAGTGGAAACACCATATATTTT. The rearrangement links TRBV7-2 to TRBJ1-3; 9 bases map to TRBD1. Trimming cost V 0 bases and J 3 bases; bases outside gene matches: 6. The germline CDR1 and CDR2 sequences are SGHTA and FQGNSA. CDR3 length: 17 residues.

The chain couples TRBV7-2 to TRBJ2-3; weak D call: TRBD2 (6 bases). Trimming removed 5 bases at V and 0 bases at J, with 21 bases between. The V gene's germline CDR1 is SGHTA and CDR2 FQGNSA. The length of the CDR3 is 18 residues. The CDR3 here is CASSPSSWRGLSTDTQYF. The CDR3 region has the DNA TGTGCCAGCAGCCCGAGCTCCTGGCGGGGCCTTAGCACAGATACGCAGTATTTT.

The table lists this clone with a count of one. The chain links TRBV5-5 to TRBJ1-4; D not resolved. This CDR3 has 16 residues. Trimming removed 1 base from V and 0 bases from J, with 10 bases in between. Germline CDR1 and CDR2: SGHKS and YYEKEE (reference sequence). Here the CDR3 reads CASSLQWAATNEKLFF. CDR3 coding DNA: TGTGCCAGCAGCTTGCAATGGGCTGCAACTAATGAAAAACTGTTTTTT. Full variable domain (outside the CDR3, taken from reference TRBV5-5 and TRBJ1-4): DAGVTQSPTHLIKTRGQQVTLRCSPISGHKSVSWYQQVLGQGPQFIFQYYEKEERGRGNFPDRFSARQFPNYSSELNVNALLLGDSALYLCASSLQWAATNEKLFFGSGTQLSVL.

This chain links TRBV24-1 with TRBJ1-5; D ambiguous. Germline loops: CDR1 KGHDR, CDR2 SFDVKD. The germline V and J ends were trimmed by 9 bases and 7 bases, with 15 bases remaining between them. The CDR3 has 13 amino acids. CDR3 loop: CATSGTRNQPQHF. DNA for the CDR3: TGTGCCACCTCCGGAACGAGGAACCAGCCCCAGCATTTT.

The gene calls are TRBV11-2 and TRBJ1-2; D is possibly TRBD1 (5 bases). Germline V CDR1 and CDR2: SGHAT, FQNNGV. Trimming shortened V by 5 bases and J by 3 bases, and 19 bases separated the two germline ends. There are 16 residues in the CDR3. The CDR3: CASSTHRYRLDYGYTF. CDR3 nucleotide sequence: TGTGCCAGCAGCACCCATCGGTACAGGTTAGACTATGGCTACACCTTC.

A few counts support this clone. As DNA, the CDR3 is TGCGCCAGCAGCCAAGAGGTATTAGGAGGGAACGAAAAACTGTTTTTT. Its protein product is CASSQEVLGGNEKLFF. The chain uses TRBV4-1 and TRBJ1-4; no clear D gene. The ends were cut back, 0 bases at V and 8 bases at J, with 16 bases in the middle. The CDR3 extends over 16 amino acids. Germline values: CDR1 MGHRA, CDR2 YSYEKL.

The CDR3 bases are TGTGCCAGCAGGGCAGGGGGTCAGCCCCAGCATTTT. Translated, it gives CASRAGGQPQHF. The chain recombines TRBV6-6 with TRBJ1-5; 7 nucleotides match TRBD1. Unmatched junction bases numbered 2, after V lost 6 bases and J lost 6 bases. Germline V gene lookup returns CDR1 MNHNY and CDR2 SVGAGI (reference sequence). The CDR3 runs to 12 residues.

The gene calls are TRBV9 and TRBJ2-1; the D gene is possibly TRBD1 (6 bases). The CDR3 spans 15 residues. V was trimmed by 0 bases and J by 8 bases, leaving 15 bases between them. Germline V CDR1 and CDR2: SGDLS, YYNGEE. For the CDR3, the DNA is TGTGCCAGCAGCGTAGGGTCAGGGGTCGGCGATGAGCAGTTCTTC. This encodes CASSVGSGVGDEQFF.

CDR3 loop: CASTTPPGTEAFF. The CDR3 DNA reads as TGTGCCAGCACCACCCCCCCCGGCACTGAAGCTTTCTTT. The rearrangement links TRBV7-9 to TRBJ1-1; D not resolved. This CDR3 spans 13 amino acids. The V gene's germline CDR1 is SEHNR and CDR2 FQNEAQ (reference sequence). Between the trimmed V and J ends, which lost 7 bases and 4 bases, there was a span of 13 bases.

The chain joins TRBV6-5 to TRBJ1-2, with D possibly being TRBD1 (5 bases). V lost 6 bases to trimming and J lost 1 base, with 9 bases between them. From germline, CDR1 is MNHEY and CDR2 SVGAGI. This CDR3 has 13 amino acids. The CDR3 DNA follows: TGTGCCAGCAGGACGACAGTTAACTATGGCTACACCTTC. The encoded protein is CASRTTVNYGYTF.

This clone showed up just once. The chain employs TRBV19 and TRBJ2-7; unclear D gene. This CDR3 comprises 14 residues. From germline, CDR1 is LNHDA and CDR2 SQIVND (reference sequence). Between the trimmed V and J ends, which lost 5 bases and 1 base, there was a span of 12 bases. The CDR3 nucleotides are TGTGCCAGTAGTGTCCGACACGAATCCTACGAGCAGTACTTC. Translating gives CASSVRHESYEQYF.